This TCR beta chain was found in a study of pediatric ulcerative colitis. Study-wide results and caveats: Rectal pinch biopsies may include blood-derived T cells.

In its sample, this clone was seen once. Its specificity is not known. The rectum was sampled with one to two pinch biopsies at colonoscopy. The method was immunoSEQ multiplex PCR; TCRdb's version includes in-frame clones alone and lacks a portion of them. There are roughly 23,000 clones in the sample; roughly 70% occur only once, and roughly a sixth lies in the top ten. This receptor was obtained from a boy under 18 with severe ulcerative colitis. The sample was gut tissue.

CDR3 amino acids: CASSYGGYTF. CDR3 nucleotide sequence: TGTGCCAGCAGTTACGGAGGCTACACCTTC. The chain is built from TRBV6-5 and TRBJ1-2; D unclear. The ends were cut back, 2 bases at V and 8 bases at J, with 3 bases in the middle. The CDR3 contains 10 residues. Germline values: CDR1 MNHEY, CDR2 SVGAGI.